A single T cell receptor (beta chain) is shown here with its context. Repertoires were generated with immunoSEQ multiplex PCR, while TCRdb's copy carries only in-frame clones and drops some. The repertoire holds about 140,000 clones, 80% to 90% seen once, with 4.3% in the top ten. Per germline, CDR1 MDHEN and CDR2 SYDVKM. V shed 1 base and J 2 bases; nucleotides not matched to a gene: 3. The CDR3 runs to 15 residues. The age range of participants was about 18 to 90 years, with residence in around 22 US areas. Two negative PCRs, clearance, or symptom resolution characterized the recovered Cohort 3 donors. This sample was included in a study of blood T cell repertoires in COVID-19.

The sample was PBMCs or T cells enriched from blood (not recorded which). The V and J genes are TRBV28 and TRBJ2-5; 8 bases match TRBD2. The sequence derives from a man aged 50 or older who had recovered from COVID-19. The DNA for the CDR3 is TGTGCCAGCAGTTTATTCGCTAGCGGGCAAGAGACCCAGTACTTC. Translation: CASSLFASGQETQYF.